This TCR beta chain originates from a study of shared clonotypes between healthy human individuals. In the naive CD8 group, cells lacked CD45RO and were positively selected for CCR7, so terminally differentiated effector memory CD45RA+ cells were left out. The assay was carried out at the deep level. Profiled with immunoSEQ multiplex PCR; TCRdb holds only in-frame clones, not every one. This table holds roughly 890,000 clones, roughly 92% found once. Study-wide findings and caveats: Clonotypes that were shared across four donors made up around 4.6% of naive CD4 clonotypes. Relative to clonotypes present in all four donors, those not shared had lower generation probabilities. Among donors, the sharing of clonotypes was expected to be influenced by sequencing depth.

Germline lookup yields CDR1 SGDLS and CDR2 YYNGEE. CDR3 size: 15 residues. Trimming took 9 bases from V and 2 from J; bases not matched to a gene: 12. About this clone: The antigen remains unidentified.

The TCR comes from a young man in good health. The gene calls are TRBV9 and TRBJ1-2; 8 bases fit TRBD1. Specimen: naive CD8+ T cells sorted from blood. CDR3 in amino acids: CATFSRDRPNYGYTF. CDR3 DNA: TGTGCCACCTTTTCCCGGGACAGGCCAAACTATGGCTACACCTTC. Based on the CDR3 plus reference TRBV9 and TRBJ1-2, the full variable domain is DSGVTQTPKHLITATGQRVTLRCSPRSGDLSVYWYQQSLDQGLQFLIQYYNGEERAKGNILERFSAQQFPDLHSELNLSSLELGDSALYFCATFSRDRPNYGYTFGSGTRLTVV.